The 23 T cell receptor beta chains below were found in one sample sequenced in a study of control samples from healthy donors and cancer patients. The assay was immunoSEQ multiplex PCR, and TCRdb's table has in-frame clones only and misses some. In the table there are more than 45,000 clones, about 94% of which are singletons. The sample consisted of PBMCs. The receptor source for this set is a woman aged 45 to 65 with head and neck cancer.

The chain uses TRBV15 and TRBJ2-1; 9 nucleotides match TRBD2. The trim removed 3 bases at V and 1 base at J, leaving 16 bases unmatched. The CDR3 has 20 amino acids. Germline V gene sequence: CDR1 LNHNV, CDR2 YYDKDF (reference sequence). DNA for the CDR3: TGTGCCACCAGCAGCCGGAGGAGTAGCGGGAGTTTGAGGTCCTACAATGAGCAGTTCTTC. This sequence encodes CATSSRRSSGSLRSYNEQFF.

This clone was counted between two and nine times. The chain uses TRBV5-6 and TRBJ1-4, with 7 bases lining up with TRBD1. From germline, CDR1 is SGHDT and CDR2 YYEEEE. This CDR3 contains 17 residues. Trimming at V came to 4 bases and at J to 8 bases, leaving 17 bases not matched to a gene. The DNA of the CDR3 is TGTGCCAGCAGCGAACTTCGAAACAGGGGATTAGGAGAAAAACTGTTTTTT. Protein: CASSELRNRGLGEKLFF. Combining the CDR3 with reference TRBV5-6 and TRBJ1-4 gives the whole variable domain DAGVTQSPTHLIKTRGQQVTLRCSPKSGHDTVSWYQQALGQGPQFIFQYYEEEERQRGNFPDRFSGHQFPNYSSELNVNALLLGDSALYLCASSELRNRGLGEKLFFGSGTQLSVL.

As DNA, the CDR3 is TGCAGCGCGTTTAGAGGGCGAGAGACCCAGTACTTC. Residues: CSAFRGRETQYF. J is TRBJ2-5 and V is TRBV29-1; D may be TRBD2 (5 bases). From germline, CDR1 is SQVTM and CDR2 ANQGSEA. Trimming removed 7 bases from V and 4 bases from J, with 13 bases in between. This CDR3 comprises 12 residues. Complete variable domain (other parts from reference TRBV29-1 and TRBJ2-5): SAVISQKPSRDICQRGTSLTIQCQVDSQVTMMFWYRQQPGQSLTLIATANQGSEATYESGFVIDKFPISRPNLTFSTLTVSNMSPEDSSIYLCSAFRGRETQYFGPGTRLLVL.

The chain is built from TRBV5-1 and TRBJ2-3, with 8 bases lining up with TRBD2. The CDR3 extends over 15 amino acids. V trimming: 2 bases; J trimming: 2 bases; junction bases outside the gene matches: 4. Germline CDR1 and CDR2: SGHRS and YFSETQ. The CDR3 sequence is CASSLAGESTDTQYF. The CDR3 DNA reads TGCGCCAGCAGCTTAGCGGGGGAGTCCACAGATACGCAGTATTTT.

The CDR3 sequence is CASSPPDRVEQYF. CDR3 nucleotide sequence: TGCGCCAGCAGCCCCCCCGACAGGGTCGAGCAGTACTTC. V is TRBV5-1 and J is TRBJ2-7; 7 nucleotides align to TRBD1. Germline-derived CDR1 and CDR2 are SGHRS and YFSETQ. The CDR3 extends over 13 amino acids. V was clipped by 4 bases and J by 6 bases; unmatched bases: 7.

This chain connects TRBV6-6 to TRBJ1-1; 7 bases are shared with TRBD1. Trimming at V came to 7 bases and at J to 5 bases, leaving 1 base not matched to a gene. The CDR3 has 11 amino acids. Germline V gene sequence: CDR1 MNHNY, CDR2 SVGAGI (reference sequence). Here the CDR3 DNA reads TGTGCCAGCACAGGGGGGACTGAAGCTTTCTTT. Encoded protein: CASTGGTEAFF.

This chain links TRBV5-4 with TRBJ2-1, with TRBD2 matching over 7 bases. The ends lost 4 bases at V and 7 bases at J; junction bases unmatched: 5. This CDR3 comprises 13 residues. Germline lookup yields CDR1 SGHNT and CDR2 YYREEE (reference sequence). In nucleotides, the CDR3 is TGTGCCAGCAGCGTGTCCGGGGGGAATGAGCAGTTCTTC. It codes for CASSVSGGNEQFF.

The chain links TRBV28 to TRBJ1-1; possibly TRBD1 for D (6 bases). CDR3 length: 13 amino acids. V dropped 7 bases and J dropped 4 bases, with 13 bases sitting between them. Germline CDR1 reads MDHEN; CDR2 reads SYDVKM. The CDR3 loop is CASKQGFGTEAFF. The CDR3 DNA reads TGTGCCAGCAAACAGGGTTTCGGCACTGAAGCTTTCTTT.

The chain links TRBV11-3 to TRBJ2-5; D is unclear. Trimming took 1 base from V and 1 from J, leaving 13 bases between them. CDR3 length equals 16 residues. The germline V gene encodes CDR1 SGHNT and CDR2 YENEEA. The CDR3 loop is CASSLGSARFQETQYF. The CDR3 DNA follows: TGTGCCAGCAGCTTAGGGTCGGCAAGATTCCAAGAGACCCAGTACTTC.

This clone was found once. V is TRBV7-9 and J is TRBJ1-5; maybe TRBD1 (6 bases). V was pared by 0 bases and J by 0 bases, with 6 bases between. From germline, CDR1 is SEHNR and CDR2 FQNEAQ (reference sequence). The CDR3 is made up of 15 amino acids. Here the CDR3 DNA reads TGTGCCAGCAGCTTAGCAGGGGGTAGCAATCAGCCCCAGCATTTT. Protein product: CASSLAGGSNQPQHF. Complete variable domain (other parts from reference TRBV7-9 and TRBJ1-5): DTGVSQNPRHKITKRGQNVTFRCDPISEHNRLYWYRQTLGQGPEFLTYFQNEAQLEKSRLLSDRFSAERPKGSFSTLEIQRTEQGDSAMYLCASSLAGGSNQPQHFGDGTRLSIL.

This chain connects TRBV18 to TRBJ2-1, with 15 bases matching TRBD2. Germline-derived CDR1 and CDR2 are KGHSH and LQKENI. With 6 bases clipped from V and 1 base from J, the junction kept 7 bases outside the gene matches. This CDR3 region has 18 residues. The CDR3 region has the DNA TGTGCCAGCTCGGTTAACGGACTAGCGGGAGGGTCCTACAATGAGCAGTTCTTC. This codes for CASSVNGLAGGSYNEQFF.

The V gene is TRBV9, the J gene TRBJ2-7; possibly TRBD1 for D (5 bases). V was shortened by 0 bases and J by 10 bases, with 14 bases between the two germline ends. Germline CDR1 and CDR2: SGDLS and YYNGEE. The CDR3 is 13 residues long. This chain's CDR3 is CASSVAFQGEQYF. For the CDR3, the DNA is TGTGCCAGCAGCGTAGCTTTCCAGGGCGAACAGTACTTC. Drawing the rest from reference TRBV9 and TRBJ2-7, the complete variable domain is DSGVTQTPKHLITATGQRVTLRCSPRSGDLSVYWYQQSLDQGLQFLIQYYNGEERAKGNILERFSAQQFPDLHSELNLSSLELGDSALYFCASSVAFQGEQYFGPGTRLTVT.

V and J are TRBV5-1 and TRBJ2-1; D is unresolved. Trimming removed 0 bases at V and 6 bases at J, with 7 bases between. Germline loops: CDR1 SGHRS, CDR2 YFSETQ. This CDR3 is built from 13 residues. In nucleotides, the CDR3 is TGCGCCAGCAGCTTGGAAGGGATCAATGAGCAGTTCTTC. Its translation is CASSLEGINEQFF. Combining the CDR3 with reference TRBV5-1 and TRBJ2-1 gives the whole variable domain KAGVTQTPRYLIKTRGQQVTLSCSPISGHRSVSWYQQTPGQGLQFLFEYFSETQRNKGNFPGRFSGRQFSNSRSEMNVSTLELGDSALYLCASSLEGINEQFFGPGTRLTVL.

This chain links TRBV29-1 with TRBJ1-2; TRBD1 might be the D (6 bases). CDR3 length: 13 amino acids. CDR1 SQVTM and CDR2 ANQGSEA come from the germline V gene. V was shortened by 1 base and J by 3 bases, with 9 bases between the two germline ends. As DNA, the CDR3 is TGCAGCGTTGAAGTCTCAGGGGACTATGGCTACACCTTC. Its protein is CSVEVSGDYGYTF. Full variable domain (remainder filled in from reference TRBV29-1 and TRBJ1-2): SAVISQKPSRDICQRGTSLTIQCQVDSQVTMMFWYRQQPGQSLTLIATANQGSEATYESGFVIDKFPISRPNLTFSTLTVSNMSPEDSSIYLCSVEVSGDYGYTFGSGTRLTVV.

This clone occurred once. The V call is TRBV30, the J call TRBJ1-4, with TRBD1 matching 7 bases. The ends lost 3 bases at V and 8 bases at J; junction bases unmatched: 9. This CDR3 contains 14 residues. Germline V gene data show CDR1 as GTSNPN and CDR2 as SVGIG (reference sequence). The DNA of the CDR3 is TGTGCCTGGAGAACAGGGGTCGGTGTGGAAAAACTGTTTTTT. As protein: CAWRTGVGVEKLFF.

The chain combines TRBV29-1 with TRBJ2-3; D is possibly TRBD1 or TRBD2 (5 bases each). Trimming removed 3 bases from V and 4 bases from J, with 14 bases in between. CDR3 length equals 14 residues. Germline CDR1 reads SQVTM; CDR2 reads ANQGSEA. CDR3 protein: CSVDGQGESDTQYF. CDR3 DNA: TGCAGCGTTGACGGGCAGGGAGAGTCAGATACGCAGTATTTT.

The J gene is TRBJ1-1, the V gene TRBV7-2; D is possibly TRBD1 (5 bases). Per germline, CDR1 SGHTA and CDR2 FQGNSA. The germline V and J ends were trimmed by 5 bases and 8 bases, with 12 bases remaining between them. The CDR3 has 12 residues. The CDR3 spells CASSGLGLEAFF. The CDR3, as DNA: TGTGCCAGCAGCGGACTGGGACTAGAAGCTTTCTTT.

The CDR3 loop is CASATGGWQPQHF. The CDR3 nucleotides read TGTGCCAGCGCGACAGGGGGCTGGCAGCCCCAGCATTTT. The V call is TRBV27, the J call TRBJ1-5; 10 bases are a match to TRBD1. V trimming: 8 bases; J trimming: 7 bases; junction bases outside the gene matches: 5. This CDR3 comprises 13 residues. Germline V gene lookup returns CDR1 MNHEY and CDR2 SMNVEV (reference sequence).

This sequence joins TRBV5-1 and TRBJ2-7, with TRBD2 matching 10 bases. The germline CDR1 and CDR2 sequences are SGHRS and YFSETQ. This CDR3 is built from 14 residues. The junction had 2 bases not matched to a gene; V was cut back by 0 bases and J by 5 bases. The CDR3 loop is CASSLEREGNEQYF. CDR3 DNA: TGCGCCAGCAGCTTGGAGCGGGAGGGCAACGAGCAGTACTTC.

The chain recombines TRBV28 with TRBJ1-1; 12 bases line up with TRBD1. This CDR3 region has 16 residues. The germline V gene encodes CDR1 MDHEN and CDR2 SYDVKM. With 5 bases clipped from V and 3 bases from J, the junction kept 7 bases outside the gene matches. The CDR3 region has the DNA TGTGCCAGCAGTGATCCGGGACAGGGGGCATACACTGAAGCTTTCTTT. Translation gives CASSDPGQGAYTEAFF.

V gene TRBV5-1 combines with J gene TRBJ2-5; a weak D match, TRBD2 (5 bases). Germline V gene data show CDR1 as SGHRS and CDR2 as YFSETQ. V lost 0 bases to trimming and J lost 1 base, with 7 bases between them. This CDR3 contains 14 residues. The CDR3 DNA follows: TGCGCCAGCAGCTTGGATGGGAGCCAAGAGACCCAGTACTTC. It codes for CASSLDGSQETQYF.

The chain couples TRBV28 to TRBJ1-2, with D perhaps matching TRBD1 (6 bases). This CDR3 comprises 14 residues. The germline CDR1 and CDR2 sequences are MDHEN and SYDVKM. V was trimmed by 7 bases and J by 0 bases, leaving 12 bases between them. The CDR3 DNA reads TGTGCCAGCACCCCCTCAGGGGCTAACTATGGCTACACCTTC. Encoded protein: CASTPSGANYGYTF.

The rearrangement uses TRBV6-5 and TRBJ2-1; D remains ambiguous. Deletions cut 0 bases from V and 8 bases from J, with 11 bases between. CDR1 and CDR2 from the germline V gene are MNHEY and SVGAGI. The CDR3 extends over 14 amino acids. The CDR3 DNA is TGTGCCAGCAGTTACTCCCGAGACCCCCATGAGCAGTTCTTC. It codes for CASSYSRDPHEQFF.